This TCR beta chain was captured by sequencing in a study of T cell responses to AZD1222 COVID-19 vaccine. Study-wide findings and caveats: Seropositive AZD1222 recipients at baseline numbered only six or seven. The CD4 TCRs associated with vaccination extended across spike and predominated at 160-218 and 743-854. In all cases, repertoires were sampled only after the peak T cell response. Most donors were white British, females outnumbered males, and clonal diversity was possibly underestimated.

Only in-frame clones appear in the TCRdb table, and some are missing; sequencing was by immunoSEQ multiplex PCR. The data contain roughly 140,000 clones, 82% of them singletons. About this clone itself: The target antigen is unknown.

This CDR3 comprises 15 residues. Germline values: CDR1 SGDLS, CDR2 YYNGEE. J gave up 5 bases and V 4 bases, and 11 bases lay outside the gene matches. The V and J genes are TRBV9 and TRBJ1-2; 7 bases agree with TRBD1. This receptor was obtained from an adult in good health. Sequences were derived from peripheral blood, sampled on day 0 of MenACWY control vaccination. The CDR3 loop reads CASSIRDSEAYGYTF. CDR3 DNA sequence: TGTGCCAGCAGCATCCGGGACAGTGAAGCATATGGCTACACCTTC.